One and the same sample provided the 2 T cell receptor beta chains below, sequenced in a study of blood T cell repertoires in COVID-19. Produced via immunoSEQ multiplex PCR; TCRdb's table is partial and in-frame only. Seen here are about 130,000 clones, approximately 85% observed once, and the top ten hold about 3%. Sequencing input: peripheral blood. The source is a woman aged 80 or over with COVID-19, enrolled during active disease.

J is TRBJ2-3 and V is TRBV2, with a weak D call TRBD1 (6 bases). Germline V gives CDR1 SNHLY, CDR2 FYNNEI. With 4 bases removed from V and 1 base from J, the gap between germline ends came to 9 bases. This CDR3 spans 14 amino acids. CDR3 in DNA: TGTGCCAGCAGTGTTTCAGGGGGCACAGATACGCAGTATTTT. Encoded protein: CASSVSGGTDTQYF.

The chain combines TRBV4-3 with TRBJ2-2, with 11 bases lining up with TRBD2. CDR1 is LGHNA, CDR2 YSLEER, per germline. The CDR3 length is 15 residues. J was trimmed by 7 bases and V by 0 bases; bases with no gene match: 1. CDR3 DNA: TGCGCCAGCAGCCAAGAGCTAGCGGGAGGCGGGGAGCTGTTTTTT. Protein sequence: CASSQELAGGGELFF.